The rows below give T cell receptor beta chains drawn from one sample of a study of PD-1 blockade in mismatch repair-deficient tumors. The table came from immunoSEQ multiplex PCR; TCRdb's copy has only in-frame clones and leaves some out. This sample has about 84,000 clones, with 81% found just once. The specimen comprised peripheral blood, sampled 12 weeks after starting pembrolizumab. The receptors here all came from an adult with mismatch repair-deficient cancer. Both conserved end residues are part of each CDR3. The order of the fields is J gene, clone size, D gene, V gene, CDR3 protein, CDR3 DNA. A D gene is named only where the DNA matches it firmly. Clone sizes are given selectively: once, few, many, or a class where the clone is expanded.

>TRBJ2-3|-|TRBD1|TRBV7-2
CASRDRDRVADTQYF
TGTGCCAGCAGGGACCGGGACAGGGTAGCAGATACGCAGTATTTT
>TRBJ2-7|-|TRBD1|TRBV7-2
CASSLGQGAYEQYF
TGTGCCAGCAGCTTAGGTCAGGGGGCGTACGAGCAGTACTTC
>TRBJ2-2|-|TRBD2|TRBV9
CASSVSGVNTGELFF
TGTGCCAGCAGCGTCAGCGGGGTGAACACCGGGGAGCTGTTTTTT
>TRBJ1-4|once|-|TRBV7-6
CASSSLGGSNEKLFF
TGTGCCAGCAGCTCTCTAGGGGGTTCTAATGAAAAACTGTTTTTT
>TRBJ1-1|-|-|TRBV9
CASSVGWGNTEAFF
TGTGCCAGCAGCGTGGGGTGGGGGAACACTGAAGCTTTCTTT
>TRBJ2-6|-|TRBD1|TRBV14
CASSQVLPGGTNVLTF
TGTGCCAGCAGCCAAGTTCTGCCAGGGGGAACCAACGTCCTGACTTTC
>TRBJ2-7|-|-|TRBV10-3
CAIAHSPLRDSYEQYF
TGTGCCATCGCGCACTCCCCTTTGCGGGATTCCTACGAGCAGTACTTC
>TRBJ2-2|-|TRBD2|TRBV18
CASSVLRTRSLGTGELFF
TGTGCCAGCTCGGTATTAAGGACTAGGTCGTTGGGCACCGGGGAGCTGTTTTTT
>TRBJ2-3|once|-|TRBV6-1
CASSRTGPTDTQYF
TGTGCCAGCAGTAGGACGGGGCCCACAGATACGCAGTATTTT
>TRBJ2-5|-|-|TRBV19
CASSIQNRGGETQYF
TGTGCCAGTAGTATCCAGAACCGGGGTGGGGAGACCCAGTACTTC
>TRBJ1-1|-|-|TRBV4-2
CASSQDGDGEAFF
TGTGCCAGCAGCCAAGATGGGGACGGTGAAGCTTTCTTT
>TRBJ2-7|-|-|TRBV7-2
CASSLLEGDYEQYF
TGTGCCAGCAGCTTATTGGAGGGAGACTACGAGCAGTACTTC
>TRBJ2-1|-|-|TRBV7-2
CASSLGVGTLLNEQFF
TGTGCCAGCAGCTTAGGGGTCGGGACTCTACTCAATGAGCAGTTCTTC
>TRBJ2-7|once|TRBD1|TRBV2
CASRYRGHSSYEQYF
TGTGCCAGCAGATACAGGGGCCATAGCTCCTACGAGCAGTACTTC
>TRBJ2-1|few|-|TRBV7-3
CASSPRAGDSNEQFF
TGTGCCAGCAGCCCCCGTGCAGGGGATTCCAATGAGCAGTTCTTC
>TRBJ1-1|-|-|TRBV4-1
CASSPRTILRGETEAFF
TGCGCCAGCAGCCCGAGAACCATTCTCAGGGGTGAGACTGAAGCTTTCTTT
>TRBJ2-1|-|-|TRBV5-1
CASSSDYRGGEQFF
TGCGCCAGCAGCTCGGACTACAGGGGAGGTGAGCAGTTCTTC
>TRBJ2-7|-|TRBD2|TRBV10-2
CASSEGRERGEQYF
TGCGCCAGCAGTGAGGGGCGGGAGCGGGGTGAGCAGTACTTC
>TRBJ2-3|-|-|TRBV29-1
CSVADTDTQYF
TGCAGCGTTGCTGACACAGATACGCAGTATTTT
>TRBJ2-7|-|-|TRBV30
CAWSFGQPYEQYF
TGTGCCTGGAGTTTCGGACAGCCCTACGAGCAGTACTTC
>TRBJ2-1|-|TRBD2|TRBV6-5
CATRGSGGGYNEQFF
TGTGCCACCAGAGGCAGCGGGGGGGGGTACAATGAGCAGTTCTTC
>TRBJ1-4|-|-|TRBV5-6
CASSLSGETLSKLFF
TGTGCCAGCAGCTTGAGCGGGGAGACCCTGTCGAAACTGTTTTTT
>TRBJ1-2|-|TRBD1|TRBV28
CASTQRAGGYYGYTF
TGTGCCAGCACTCAACGCGCAGGGGGATACTATGGCTACACCTTC
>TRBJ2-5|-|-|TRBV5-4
CASSAPGNQETQYF
TGTGCCAGCAGCGCCCCCGGGAACCAAGAGACCCAGTACTTC
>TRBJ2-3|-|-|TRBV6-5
CASTPYRATDTQYF
TGTGCCAGCACCCCGTACCGGGCCACAGATACGCAGTATTTT
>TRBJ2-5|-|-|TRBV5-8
CASSFRRGRETQYF
TGTGCCAGCAGCTTTAGGCGGGGGCGAGAGACCCAGTACTTC
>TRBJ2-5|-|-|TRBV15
CATSRDWGAQETQYF
TGTGCCACCAGCAGAGATTGGGGTGCGCAAGAGACCCAGTACTTC
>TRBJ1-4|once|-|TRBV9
CASSAPGLATSRLFF
TGTGCCAGCAGCGCGCCGGGACTCGCGACGTCAAGACTGTTTTTT
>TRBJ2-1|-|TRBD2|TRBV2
CASSQRTSGNNEQFF
TGTGCCAGCAGCCAACGGACTAGCGGGAACAATGAGCAGTTCTTC
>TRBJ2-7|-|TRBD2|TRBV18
CASSPAGGDEQYF
TGTGCCAGCTCACCAGCGGGAGGGGACGAGCAGTACTTC
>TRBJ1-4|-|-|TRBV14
CASSRALGFTEKLFF
TGTGCCAGCAGCCGAGCATTGGGGTTCACTGAAAAACTGTTTTTT
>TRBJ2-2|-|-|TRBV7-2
CASSSLGVNTGELFF
TGTGCCAGCAGCTCCTTGGGGGTCAACACCGGGGAGCTGTTTTTT
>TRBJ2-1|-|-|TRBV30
CAWRLSRGIGEQFF
TGTGCCTGGCGGCTATCTAGAGGGATCGGAGAGCAGTTCTTC
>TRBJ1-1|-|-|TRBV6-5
CASSVLGRNTEAFF
TGTGCCAGCAGTGTTTTAGGGCGGAACACTGAAGCTTTCTTT
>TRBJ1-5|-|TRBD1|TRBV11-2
CASSLDRTGGRTPQHF
TGTGCCAGCAGCTTGGACCGGACAGGGGGCAGGACGCCCCAGCATTTT
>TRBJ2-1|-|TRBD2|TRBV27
CASSPYPGLGLHEQFF
TGTGCCAGCAGTCCCTATCCGGGACTAGGCCTGCATGAGCAGTTCTTC
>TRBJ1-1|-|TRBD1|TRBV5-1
CASSAGQGSGTEAFF
TGCGCCAGCAGCGCGGGACAGGGGTCGGGCACTGAAGCTTTCTTT
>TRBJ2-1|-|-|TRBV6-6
CASIFTRSSYNEQFF
TGTGCCAGCATTTTTACTCGTAGCTCCTACAATGAGCAGTTCTTC
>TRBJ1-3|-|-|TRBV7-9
CASSLVATGSGNTIYF
TGTGCCAGCAGCTTAGTAGCCACTGGGTCTGGAAACACCATATATTTT
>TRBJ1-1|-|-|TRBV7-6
CASSPLTQLTEAFF
TGTGCCAGCAGCCCCCTGACACAGCTCACTGAAGCTTTCTTT